The entry below gives a single T cell receptor beta chain sequence along with its context. These data belong to a study of T-cell memory formation after mild COVID-19. The CDR3 runs 17 residues. Germline CDR1 is SGHAT and CDR2 is FQNNGV. Unmatched junction bases numbered 14, after V lost 3 bases and J lost 7 bases. The authors produced TCR alpha and TCR beta cDNA libraries with sample barcodes and UMIs by 5'RACE using constant-segment primers. TCRdb re-called the 5' RACE reads through MiXCR, storing one row per CDR3 protein. The sample records roughly 480,000 distinct CDR3 sequences, 25% being singletons.

V usage is TRBV11-2 and J usage is TRBJ2-1, with 8 positions matching TRBD2. This TCR derives from an adult woman who had mild COVID-19 (a few samples of this study predate the infection). Cell type and time point are not known. Sequenced material: PBMCs or a T cell subset sorted from them (not recorded which). CDR3 region: CASSLGPGTRRGNEQFF. Here the CDR3 DNA reads TGTGCCAGCAGCTTGGGTCCTGGGACTAGGAGGGGAAATGAGCAGTTCTTC.